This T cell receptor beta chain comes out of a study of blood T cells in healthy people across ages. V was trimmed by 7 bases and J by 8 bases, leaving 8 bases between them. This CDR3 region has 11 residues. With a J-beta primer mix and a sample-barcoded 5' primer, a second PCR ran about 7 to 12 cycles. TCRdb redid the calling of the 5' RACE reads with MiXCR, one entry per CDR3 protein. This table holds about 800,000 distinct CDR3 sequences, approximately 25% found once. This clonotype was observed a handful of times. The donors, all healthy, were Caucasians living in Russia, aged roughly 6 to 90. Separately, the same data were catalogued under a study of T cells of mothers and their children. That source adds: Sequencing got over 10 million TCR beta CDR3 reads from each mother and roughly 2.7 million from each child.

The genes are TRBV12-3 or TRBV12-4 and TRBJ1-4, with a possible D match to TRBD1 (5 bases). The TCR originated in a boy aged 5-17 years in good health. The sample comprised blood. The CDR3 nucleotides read TGTGCCAGCATGGAGGGGGAAAAACTGTTTTTT. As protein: CASMEGEKLFF.